This T cell receptor beta chain was found in a study of CDR3 diversity in severe acne. CDR1 and CDR2 (germline): SGHTA, FQGTGA. Trimming removed 7 bases from V and 8 bases from J; junction bases left unmatched: 13. The CDR3 sequence is 17 residues long. Using its own MiXCR run on the PCR reads, TCRdb lists one record per CDR3 protein. The sample shows some 84,000 distinct CDR3 sequences, over 45% of them seen only once. The sample comprised blood. This receptor was obtained from a male donor in good health, serving as a control. V gene TRBV7-3 combines with J gene TRBJ2-1, with 14 bases matching TRBD2. DNA of the CDR3: TGTGCCAGCAACCTCCAGACTAGCGGGAGGGTACGCGATGAGCAGTTCTTC. This encodes CASNLQTSGRVRDEQFF. Full variable domain (outside the CDR3, taken from reference TRBV7-3 and TRBJ2-1): GAGVSQTPSNKVTEKGKYVELRCDPISGHTALYWYRQSLGQGPEFLIYFQGTGAADDSGLPNDRFFAVRPEGSVSTLKIQRTERGDSAVYLCASNLQTSGRVRDEQFFGPGTRLTVL.